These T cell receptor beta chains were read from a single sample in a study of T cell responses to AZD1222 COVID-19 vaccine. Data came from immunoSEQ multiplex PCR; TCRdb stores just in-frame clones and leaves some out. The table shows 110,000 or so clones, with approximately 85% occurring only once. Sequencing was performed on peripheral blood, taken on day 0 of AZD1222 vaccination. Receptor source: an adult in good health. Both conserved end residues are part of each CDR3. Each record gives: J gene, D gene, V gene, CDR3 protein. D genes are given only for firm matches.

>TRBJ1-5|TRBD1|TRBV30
CAWSSGGFQPQHF
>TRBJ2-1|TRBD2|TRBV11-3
CASSLIFEAAGGPSNEQFF
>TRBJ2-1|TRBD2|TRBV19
CASSKRTSGSYNEQFF
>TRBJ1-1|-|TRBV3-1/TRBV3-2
CASRDGDRTNTEAFF
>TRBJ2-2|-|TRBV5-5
CASSSNRPLTGELFF
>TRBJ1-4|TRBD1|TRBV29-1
CSVVGTVGEKLFF
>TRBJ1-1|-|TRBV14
CASSLLGGSTTEAFF
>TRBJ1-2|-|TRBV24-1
CATSESPGYEGGYTF
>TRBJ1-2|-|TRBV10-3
CAIKTGDTNYGYTF
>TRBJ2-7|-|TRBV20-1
CSADYRYEQYF
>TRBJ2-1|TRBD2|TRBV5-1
CASSPTTSGAYNEQFF
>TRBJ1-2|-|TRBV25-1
CASRHGAGDGYTF
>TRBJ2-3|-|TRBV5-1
CASSFQLQGLSTDTQYF
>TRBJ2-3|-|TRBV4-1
CASSQVRSRKVTDTQYF
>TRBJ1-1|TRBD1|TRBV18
CASSPPRTGTGNTEAFF
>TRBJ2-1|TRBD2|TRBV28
CASSTFSGGRINEQFF
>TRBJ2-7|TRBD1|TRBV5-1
CASSPDRGHEQYF
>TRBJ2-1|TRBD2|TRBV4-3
CASSQGGGRSNEQFF
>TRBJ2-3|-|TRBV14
CASSRGLVGTQYF
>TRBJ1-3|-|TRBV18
CASSPPGRNTIYF
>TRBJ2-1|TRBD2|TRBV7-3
CASSLGEGNEQFF
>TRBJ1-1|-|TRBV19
CASSRLGGYTEAFF
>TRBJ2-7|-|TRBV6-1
CASSDLSSYEQYF
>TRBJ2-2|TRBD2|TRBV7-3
CASSLLGRAGELFF
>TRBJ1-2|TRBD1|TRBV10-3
CAISLPNRGFDGYTF
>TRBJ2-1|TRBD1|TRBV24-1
CATSDPVKGASYEQFF
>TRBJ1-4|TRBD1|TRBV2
CASRETGAVNEKLFF
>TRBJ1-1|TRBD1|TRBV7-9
CASSPEGRGLALNTEAFF
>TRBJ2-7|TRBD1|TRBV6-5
CASRREQGVFYEQYF
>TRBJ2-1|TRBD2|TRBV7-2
CASSLVPSGRDEQFF
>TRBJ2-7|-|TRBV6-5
CAAMGGTEKYEQYF
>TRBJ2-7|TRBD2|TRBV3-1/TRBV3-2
CASSQLAGGPYEQYF
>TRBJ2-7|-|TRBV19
CASSTEGFYEQYF
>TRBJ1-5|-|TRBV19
CASRGHNSNQPQHF
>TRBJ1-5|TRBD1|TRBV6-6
CASSPTGTGGGGQPQHF
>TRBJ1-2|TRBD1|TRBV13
CASSLDTGAGGYTF
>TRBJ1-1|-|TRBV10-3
CAISETTIEAFF
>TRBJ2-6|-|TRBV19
CASSIRGIRAGANVLTF
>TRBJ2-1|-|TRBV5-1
CASSPRGGQVDEQFF
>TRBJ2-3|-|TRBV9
CASSVDGGRSTDTQYF
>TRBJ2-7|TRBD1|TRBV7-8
CASSWTGGASEQYF
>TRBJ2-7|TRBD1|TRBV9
CASSVGTGVREQYF
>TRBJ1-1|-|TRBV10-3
CAISESWARREAFF
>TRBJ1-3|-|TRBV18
CASSPSLQGSGNTIYF
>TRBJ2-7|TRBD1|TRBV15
CATRGGEFYEQYF
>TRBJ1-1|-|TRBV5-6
CASSPGETEAFF
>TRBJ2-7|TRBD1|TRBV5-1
CASSLGTGGYEQYF
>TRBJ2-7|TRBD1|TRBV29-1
CSVTGSSYEQYF
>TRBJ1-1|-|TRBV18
CASSPGGASANTEAFF
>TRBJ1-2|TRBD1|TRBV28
CASSPQTGAFYGYTF
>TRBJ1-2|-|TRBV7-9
CASSLEGSYTF
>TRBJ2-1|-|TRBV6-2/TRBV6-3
CASSSREQFF
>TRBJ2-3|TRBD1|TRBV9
CASSGPDRSTDTQYF
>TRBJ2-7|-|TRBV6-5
CASSYSSWEHYEQYF